Shown below are 14 T cell receptor beta chains from a single sample sequenced in a study of T cells in localized non-small cell lung cancer. Only in-frame clones appear in the TCRdb table, and some are missing; sequencing was by immunoSEQ multiplex PCR. The sample carries fewer than 5,500 clones, around 43% recorded once. The sequencing used lung tumor tissue, collected before any cancer treatment. These receptor sequences come from a man between 40 and 70 years old with stage I lung adenocarcinoma.

This clone was found once. This sequence joins TRBV19 and TRBJ2-5; 10 nucleotides agree with TRBD1. The CDR3 covers 14 residues. V dropped 4 bases and J dropped 5; count of bases not matched to a gene: 4. The germline V gene encodes CDR1 LNHDA and CDR2 SQIVND (reference sequence). The CDR3 DNA follows: TGTGCCAGTAGTACGACAGGGGGCATTGAGACCCAGTACTTC. Its protein is CASSTTGGIETQYF.

The chain employs TRBV19 and TRBJ2-7; TRBD1 matches at 9 bases. Germline V gives CDR1 LNHDA, CDR2 SQIVND (reference sequence). V shed 4 bases and J 6 bases; nucleotides not matched to a gene: 7. The CDR3 loop spans 14 amino acids. The CDR3 nucleotides are TGTGCCAGTAGTACCAGGACAGGGGTGGCCGAGCAGTACTTC. Its translation: CASSTRTGVAEQYF.

This clone has more than one count but fewer than ten. The V call is TRBV6-7, the J call TRBJ2-5, with D maybe TRBD2 (6 bases). TRBV6-7 is filed as an ORF, its function uncertain. The CDR3 length is 12 residues. The V end was cut by 5 bases, the J end by 5 bases, with 9 bases between. CDR3: CASSTAGETQYF. The CDR3 coding sequence is TGTGCCAGCAGTACGGCGGGGGAGACCCAGTACTTC.

This clone was seen a handful of times. The same CDR3 is also encoded by other DNA sequences in this sample. J is TRBJ1-1 and V is TRBV5-1; TRBD1 might be the D (5 bases). Trimming stripped 4 bases from V and 2 bases from J, with 12 bases between. Germline V gives CDR1 SGHRS, CDR2 YFSETQ. The CDR3 loop spans 14 amino acids. In DNA, the CDR3 is TGCGCCAGCAGCCGTACGGGGCCTAACACTGAAGCTTTCTTT. Translating it yields CASSRTGPNTEAFF.

CDR3 in DNA: TGTGCCTGGAGTGCTCGCAGGGGGCTCGGATTTCCTGAAGCTTTCTTT. Residues: CAWSARRGLGFPEAFF. The chain employs TRBV30 and TRBJ1-1; TRBD1 aligns across 8 bases. This CDR3 region has 16 residues. CDR1 is GTSNPN and CDR2 is SVGIG in the germline V gene (reference sequence). V gave up 1 base and J gave up 6 bases; unmatched junction bases: 13.

This rearrangement joins TRBV6-8 to TRBJ1-1; D is uncertain. The CDR3 spans 13 residues. V was trimmed by 6 bases and J by 1 base, leaving 9 bases between them. Per germline, CDR1 MNHGY and CDR2 SAAAGT. As DNA, the CDR3 is TGTGCCAGCAGAATCCTCCCGAACACTGAAGCTTTCTTT. Its translation: CASRILPNTEAFF.

This rearrangement joins TRBV18 to TRBJ2-1, with 15 bases fitting TRBD2. The CDR3 spans 15 residues. V lost 5 bases to trimming and J lost 10 bases; unmatched junction nucleotides: 6. Germline CDR1 reads KGHSH; CDR2 reads LQKENI. CDR3 coding DNA: TGTGCCAGCTCATCGGGACTAGCGGGAGGTGGCGAGCAGTTCTTC. It encodes CASSSGLAGGGEQFF.

The J gene is TRBJ2-2, the V gene TRBV19, with unresolved D. This CDR3 spans 15 amino acids. V dropped 3 bases and J dropped 1 base, with 9 bases sitting between them. Germline assignment: CDR1 LNHDA and CDR2 SQIVND (reference sequence). The CDR3 sequence is CASSIARGNTGELFF. The CDR3, as DNA: TGTGCCAGTAGTATCGCTCGCGGGAACACCGGGGAGCTGTTTTTT.

The CDR3 reads CASNRQGFTGELFF. The CDR3 DNA reads TGTGCCAGCAATCGACAGGGGTTCACCGGGGAGCTGTTTTTT. The V gene is TRBV6-8, the J gene TRBJ2-2; 8 bases agree with TRBD1. The V and J ends lost 7 bases and 4 bases, in that order; junction bases with no gene match: 5. Per the germline V gene, CDR1 is MNHGY and CDR2 is SAAAGT. The CDR3 is 14 residues long.

This sequence joins TRBV19 and TRBJ2-5; D unresolved. Trimming shortened V by 3 bases and J by 1 base, and 12 bases separated the two germline ends. The length of the CDR3 is 15 residues. CDR1 and CDR2 from the germline V gene are LNHDA and SQIVND (reference sequence). CDR3 loop: CASSIGNGPQETQYF. CDR3 nucleotides: TGTGCCAGTAGTATTGGTAACGGTCCCCAAGAGACCCAGTACTTC.

The chain joins TRBV19 to TRBJ1-1; maybe TRBD1 (5 bases). Trimming left V 6 bases short and J 7 bases short, with 15 bases between. Germline V gene lookup returns CDR1 LNHDA and CDR2 SQIVND (reference sequence). The length of the CDR3 is 13 residues. DNA of the CDR3: TGTGCCAGTAGCCAGACAGTTAACGGTGAAGCTTTCTTT. Amino acids: CASSQTVNGEAFF.

The chain recombines TRBV29-1 with TRBJ1-4, with TRBD1 matching over 9 bases. Germline values: CDR1 SQVTM, CDR2 ANQGSEA. Trimming took 6 bases from V and 8 from J; bases not matched to a gene: 4. The CDR3 sequence is 12 residues long. The CDR3 sequence is CSVGQGPEKLFF. As DNA, the CDR3 is TGCAGCGTGGGACAGGGCCCCGAAAAACTGTTTTTT.

A few counts support this clone. The gene calls are TRBV6-8 and TRBJ2-3, with D uncertain. Between the trimmed V and J ends, which lost 6 bases and 4 bases, there was a span of 11 bases. CDR1 is MNHGY, CDR2 SAAAGT, per germline. This CDR3 contains 13 residues. The CDR3 loop reads CASRIVGSDTQYF. CDR3 in DNA: TGTGCCAGCAGGATAGTTGGATCAGATACGCAGTATTTT.

This clone was seen only a few times. The chain employs TRBV6-8 and TRBJ1-5; 7 bases align to TRBD1. Germline V gene data show CDR1 as MNHGY and CDR2 as SAAAGT. Trimming took 5 bases from V and 5 from J; bases not matched to a gene: 12. CDR3 size: 16 residues. CDR3 in DNA: TGTGCCAGCAGTGCCCCACGACAGGGTTCGGATCAGCCCCAGCATTTT. Translation gives CASSAPRQGSDQPQHF.